This T cell receptor beta chain was retrieved from a study of CD8+ T cells in alopecia areata. Study as a whole: At a dose of 5 to 10 mg twice daily, oral tofacitinib was given to treated patients. Affected scalp percentage gauged treated patients' severity.

The treatment denotes: oral pan-JAK inhibitor, 5-10 mg twice daily. The researchers isolated CD4+ and CD8+ T cells from PBMCs by sorting. This clone was counted a few times. Its antigen is unknown. Findings of the study overall: Scalp and blood retained many expanded lesional clones during tofacitinib.

The authors extracted RNA and reverse transcribed it into cDNA as the sequencing template. Clones were sequenced by immunoSEQ multiplex PCR, and TCRdb holds only the in-frame ones, with some missing. This repertoire shows roughly 100,000 clones, 86% found once; its top ten account for 11%. Germline CDR1 reads LNHDA; CDR2 reads SQIVND (reference sequence). After removal of 4 bases from V and 3 bases from J, the junction contained 6 bases not matched to a gene. CDR3 size: 14 residues. The J gene is TRBJ2-7, the V gene TRBV19; the match to TRBD2 covers 7 bases. This receptor was identified in a human donor with alopecia areata. The sample in question was CD8+ T cells sorted from blood, obtained at approximately week 30, from a patient treated with tofacitinib. The CDR3 nucleotides read TGTGCCAGTAGTACTAGCGGACCATTCTACGAGCAGTACTTC. Translated: CASSTSGPFYEQYF. The full variable domain, in which reference TRBV19 and TRBJ2-7 provide the parts outside the CDR3, is DGGITQSPKYLFRKEGQNVTLSCEQNLNHDAMYWYRQDPGQGLRLIYYSQIVNDFQKGDIAEGYSVSREKKESFPLTVTSAQKNPTAFYLCASSTSGPFYEQYFGPGTRLTVT.